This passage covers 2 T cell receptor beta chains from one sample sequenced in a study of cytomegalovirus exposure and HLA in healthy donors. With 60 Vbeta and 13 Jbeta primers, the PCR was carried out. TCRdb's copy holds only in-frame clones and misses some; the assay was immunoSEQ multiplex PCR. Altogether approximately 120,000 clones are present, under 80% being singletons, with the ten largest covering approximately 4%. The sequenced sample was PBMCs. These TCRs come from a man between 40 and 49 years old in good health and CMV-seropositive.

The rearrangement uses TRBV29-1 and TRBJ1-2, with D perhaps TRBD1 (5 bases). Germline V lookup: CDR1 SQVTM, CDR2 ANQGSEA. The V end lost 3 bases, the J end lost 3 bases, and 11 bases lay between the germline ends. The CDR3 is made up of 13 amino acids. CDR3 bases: TGCAGCGTTGAGGGGGGGGTTTACTATGGCTACACCTTC. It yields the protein CSVEGGVYYGYTF.

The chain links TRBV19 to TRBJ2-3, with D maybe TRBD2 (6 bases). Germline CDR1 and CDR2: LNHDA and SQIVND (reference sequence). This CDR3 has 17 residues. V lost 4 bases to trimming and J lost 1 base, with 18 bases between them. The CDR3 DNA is TGTGCCAGTAGTACGGGTCGGGGCGGGGCGCGCACAGATACGCAGTATTTT. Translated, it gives CASSTGRGGARTDTQYF.